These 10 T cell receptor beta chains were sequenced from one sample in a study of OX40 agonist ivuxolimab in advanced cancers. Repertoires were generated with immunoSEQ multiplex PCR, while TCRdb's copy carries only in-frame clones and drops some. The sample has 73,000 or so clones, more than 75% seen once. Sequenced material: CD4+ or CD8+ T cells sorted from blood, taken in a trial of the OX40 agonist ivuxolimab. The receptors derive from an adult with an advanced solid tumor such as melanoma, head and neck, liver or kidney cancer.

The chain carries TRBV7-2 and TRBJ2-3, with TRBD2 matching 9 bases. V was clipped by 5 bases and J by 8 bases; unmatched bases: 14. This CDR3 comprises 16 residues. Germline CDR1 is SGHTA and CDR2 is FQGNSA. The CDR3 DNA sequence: TGTGCCAGCAGCCCCCTCGGCGGGGGGGCCGGTTTTACGCAGTATTTT. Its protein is CASSPLGGGAGFTQYF.

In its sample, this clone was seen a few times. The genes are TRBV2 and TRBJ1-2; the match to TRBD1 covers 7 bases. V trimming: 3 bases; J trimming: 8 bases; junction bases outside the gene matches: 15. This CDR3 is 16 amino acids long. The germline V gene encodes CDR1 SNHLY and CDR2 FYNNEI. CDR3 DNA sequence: TGTGCCAGCAGTGACGGGAGAGGGGGCCGAGGACCAGGCTACACCTTC. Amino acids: CASSDGRGGRGPGYTF.

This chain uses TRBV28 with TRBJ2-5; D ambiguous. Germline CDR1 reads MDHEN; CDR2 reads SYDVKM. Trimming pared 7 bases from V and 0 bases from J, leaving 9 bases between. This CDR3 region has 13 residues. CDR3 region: CASKAFDQETQYF. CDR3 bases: TGTGCCAGCAAGGCATTCGACCAAGAGACCCAGTACTTC.

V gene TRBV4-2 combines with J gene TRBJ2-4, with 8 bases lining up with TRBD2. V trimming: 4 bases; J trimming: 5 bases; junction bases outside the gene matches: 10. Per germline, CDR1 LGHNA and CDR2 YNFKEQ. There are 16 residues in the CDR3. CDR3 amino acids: CASSLQEAGAQNIQYF. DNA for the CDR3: TGTGCCAGCAGCCTCCAAGAAGCGGGAGCGCAAAACATTCAGTACTTC.

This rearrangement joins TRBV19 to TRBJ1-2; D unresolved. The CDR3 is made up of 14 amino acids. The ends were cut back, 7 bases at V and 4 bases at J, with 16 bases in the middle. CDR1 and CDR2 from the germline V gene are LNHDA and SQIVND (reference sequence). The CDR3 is CASIPNSLAYGYTF. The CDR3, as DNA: TGTGCCAGTATCCCAAACAGCCTCGCCTATGGCTACACCTTC.

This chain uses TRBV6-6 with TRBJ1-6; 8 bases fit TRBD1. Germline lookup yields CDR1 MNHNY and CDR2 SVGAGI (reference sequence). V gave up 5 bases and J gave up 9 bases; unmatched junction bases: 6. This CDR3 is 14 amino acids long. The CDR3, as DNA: TGTGCCAGCAGTACTCAGGGGGCTGGTTCACCCCTCCACTTT. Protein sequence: CASSTQGAGSPLHF.

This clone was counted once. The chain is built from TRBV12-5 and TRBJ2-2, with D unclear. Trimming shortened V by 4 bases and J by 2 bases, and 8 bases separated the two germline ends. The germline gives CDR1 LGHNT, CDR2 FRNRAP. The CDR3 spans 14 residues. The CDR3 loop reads CASGSLGNTGELFF. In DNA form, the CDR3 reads TGTGCTAGTGGTTCCTTGGGTAACACCGGGGAGCTGTTTTTT.

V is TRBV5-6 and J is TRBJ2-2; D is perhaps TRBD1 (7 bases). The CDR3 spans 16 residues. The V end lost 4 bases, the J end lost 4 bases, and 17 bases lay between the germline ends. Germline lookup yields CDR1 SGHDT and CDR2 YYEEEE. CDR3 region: CASSQSTGRGTGELFF. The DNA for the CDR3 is TGTGCCAGCAGCCAATCGACAGGGCGGGGCACCGGGGAGCTGTTTTTT.

CDR3 in amino acids: CASSAFTGGASEAFF. The CDR3 DNA reads as TGTGCCAGTTCGGCCTTCACAGGGGGCGCCTCTGAAGCTTTCTTT. The V gene is TRBV19, the J gene TRBJ1-1; 9 bases are a match to TRBD1. Trimming at V came to 8 bases and at J to 6 bases, leaving 13 bases not matched to a gene. CDR3 length equals 15 residues. In germline, CDR1 is LNHDA, CDR2 SQIVND (reference sequence).

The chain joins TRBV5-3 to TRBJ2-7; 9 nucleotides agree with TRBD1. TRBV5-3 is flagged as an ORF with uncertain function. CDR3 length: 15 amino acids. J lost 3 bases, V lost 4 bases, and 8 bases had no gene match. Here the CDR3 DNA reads TGTGCCAGAAGCGTAGGACAGGGGAACGGCTACGAGCAGTACTTC. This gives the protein CARSVGQGNGYEQYF.